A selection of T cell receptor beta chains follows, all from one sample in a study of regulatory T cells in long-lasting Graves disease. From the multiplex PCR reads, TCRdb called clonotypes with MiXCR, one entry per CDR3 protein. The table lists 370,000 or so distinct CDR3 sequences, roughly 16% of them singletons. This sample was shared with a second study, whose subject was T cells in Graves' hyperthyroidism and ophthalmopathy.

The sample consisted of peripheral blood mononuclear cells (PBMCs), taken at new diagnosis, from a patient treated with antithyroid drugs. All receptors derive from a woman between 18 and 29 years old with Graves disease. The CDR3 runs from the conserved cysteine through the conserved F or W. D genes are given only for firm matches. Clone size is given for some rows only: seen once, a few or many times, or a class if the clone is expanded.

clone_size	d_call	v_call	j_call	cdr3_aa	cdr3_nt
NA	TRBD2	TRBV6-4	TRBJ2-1	CASSEDTSGRALNEQFF	TGTGCCAGCAGTGAAGACACTAGCGGGAGGGCCCTCAATGAGCAGTTCTTC
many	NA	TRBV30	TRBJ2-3	CAWGGGGTQYF	TGTGCCTGGGGGGGCGGTGGTACGCAGTATTTT
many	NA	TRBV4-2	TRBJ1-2	CASSQEGTPSYGYTF	TGTGCCAGCAGCCAAGAAGGGACACCCTCCTATGGCTACACCTTC
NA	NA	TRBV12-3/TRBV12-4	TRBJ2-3	CASTWTPTDTQYF	TGTGCCAGCACGTGGACTCCGACAGATACGCAGTATTTT
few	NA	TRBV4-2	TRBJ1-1	CASSQAGGGRRTANTEAFF	TGTGCCAGCAGCCAAGCGGGAGGGGGGCGACGCACAGCGAACACTGAAGCTTTCTTT
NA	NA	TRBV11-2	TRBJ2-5	CASSSEGGPQETQYF	TGTGCCAGCAGCTCAGAGGGGGGGCCACAAGAGACCCAGTACTTC
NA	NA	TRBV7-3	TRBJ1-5	CASSPAVGQPQHF	TGTGCCAGCAGCCCCGCGGTGGGTCAGCCCCAGCATTTT
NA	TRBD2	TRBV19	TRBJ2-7	CASSILGLAGGEQYF	TGTGCCAGTAGTATTCTTGGACTAGCGGGAGGCGAGCAGTACTTC
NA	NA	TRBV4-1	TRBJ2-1	CASSRSTQDFGYNEQFF	TGCGCCAGCAGCCGATCAACCCAAGACTTCGGTTACAATGAGCAGTTCTTC
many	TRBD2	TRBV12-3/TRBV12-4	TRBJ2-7	CASRASGGPYEQYF	TGTGCCAGCCGAGCTAGCGGGGGGCCCTACGAGCAGTACTTC
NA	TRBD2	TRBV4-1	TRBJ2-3	CASSAELAGVRDTQYF	TGCGCCAGCAGCGCTGAACTAGCGGGGGTGAGAGATACGCAGTATTTT
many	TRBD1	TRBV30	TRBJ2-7	CAWSGTGFYEQYF	TGTGCCTGGAGTGGGACAGGATTTTACGAGCAGTACTTC
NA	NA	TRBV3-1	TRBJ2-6	CASSLTSPRAGANVLTF	TGTGCCAGCAGCCTAACCTCCCCCAGGGCCGGGGCCAACGTCCTGACTTTC
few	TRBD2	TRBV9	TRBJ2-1	CASSVDPRGGDNEQFF	TGTGCCAGCAGCGTAGACCCTCGCGGGGGGGACAATGAGCAGTTCTTC